These T cell receptor beta chains were read from a single sample in a study of cytomegalovirus exposure and HLA in healthy donors. Only in-frame clones appear in the TCRdb table, and some are missing; sequencing was by immunoSEQ multiplex PCR. The repertoire has approximately 190,000 clones, approximately 80% of them found once; the top ten carry around 6.7%. Sequenced: PBMCs. The receptor source for this set is a man aged 18 to 29 in good health and CMV-seropositive. Each CDR3 is given with its conserved first and last residue. The D gene is left open where the match is weak. Rows give clone size only sometimes, using once, few, many, or a class for an expanded clone.

clone size | D gene | J gene | V gene | CDR3 protein | CDR3 DNA
many | TRBD1 | TRBJ1-2 | TRBV6-1 | CASTQGTVHYGYTF | TGTGCCAGCACCCAGGGGACAGTTCACTATGGCTACACCTTC
- | TRBD2 | TRBJ2-7 | TRBV27 | CASSSSTSGRAAYEQYF | TGTGCCAGCAGTTCGTCGACTAGCGGGAGGGCCGCCTACGAGCAGTACTTC
- | TRBD1 | TRBJ2-1 | TRBV6-4 | CASSVGGQSSNEQFF | TGTGCCAGCAGTGTAGGGGGACAGAGTAGCAATGAGCAGTTCTTC
once | TRBD1 | TRBJ2-7 | TRBV2 | CASTGTGAYEQYF | TGTGCCAGCACAGGGACAGGGGCCTACGAGCAGTACTTC
- | - | TRBJ2-1 | TRBV30 | CAWSDPGLNNEQFF | TGTGCCTGGAGCGATCCGGGACTGAACAATGAGCAGTTCTTC
many | TRBD2 | TRBJ2-1 | TRBV27 | CASRITSGSLNEQFF | TGTGCCAGCAGGATAACTAGCGGGAGTCTCAATGAGCAGTTCTTC
- | - | TRBJ2-7 | TRBV19 | CASSPGTGAYEQYF | TGTGCCAGTAGCCCTGGGACGGGGGCCTACGAGCAGTACTTC
few | - | TRBJ2-7 | TRBV30 | CAWSIQQAPYEQYF | TGTGCCTGGAGTATCCAACAGGCGCCCTACGAGCAGTACTTC
- | TRBD2 | TRBJ2-3 | TRBV4-3 | CASSQGGLAGAADTQYF | TGCGCCAGCAGCCAAGGGGGACTAGCGGGAGCTGCAGATACGCAGTATTTT
- | - | TRBJ2-7 | TRBV5-1 | CASSLGPGPYEQYF | TGCGCCAGCAGCTTGGGTCCAGGGCCCTACGAGCAGTACTTC
- | TRBD1 | TRBJ2-7 | TRBV27 | CASSPRTGGYEQYF | TGTGCCAGCAGTCCCCGGACAGGGGGCTACGAGCAGTACTTC
- | TRBD1 | TRBJ1-2 | TRBV28 | CASSERLGQGIYGYTF | TGTGCCAGCAGTGAAAGACTGGGACAGGGCATCTATGGCTACACCTTC
- | TRBD2 | TRBJ2-7 | TRBV28 | CASSRTSGYYEQYF | TGTGCCAGCAGTCGGACTAGCGGATACTACGAGCAGTACTTC
- | TRBD1 | TRBJ2-2 | TRBV4-3 | CASSPPPTGGNTGELFF | TGCGCCAGCAGCCCACCCCCGACAGGGGGCAACACCGGGGAGCTGTTTTTT
once | TRBD2 | TRBJ2-1 | TRBV4-3 | CASSQDGGDNEQFF | TGCGCCAGCAGCCAAGATGGGGGGGACAATGAGCAGTTCTTC
once | - | TRBJ2-2 | TRBV30 | CAWSGGTVTGELFF | TGTGCCTGGAGCGGCGGGACAGTCACCGGGGAGCTGTTTTTT
- | - | TRBJ2-4 | TRBV6-5 | CASTRKNIQYF | TGTGCCAGCACCCGGAAAAACATTCAGTACTTC